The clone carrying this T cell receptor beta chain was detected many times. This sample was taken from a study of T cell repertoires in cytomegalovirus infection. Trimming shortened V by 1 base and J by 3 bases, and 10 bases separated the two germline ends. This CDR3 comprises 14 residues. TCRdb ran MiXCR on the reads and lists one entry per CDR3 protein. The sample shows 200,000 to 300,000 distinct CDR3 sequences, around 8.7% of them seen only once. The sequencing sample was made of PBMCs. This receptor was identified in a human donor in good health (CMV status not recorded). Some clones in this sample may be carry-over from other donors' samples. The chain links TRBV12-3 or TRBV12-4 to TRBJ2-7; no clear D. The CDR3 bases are TGTGCCAGCAGTTTAGGCGCGTCAAGCTACGAGCAGTACTTC. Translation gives CASSLGASSYEQYF.